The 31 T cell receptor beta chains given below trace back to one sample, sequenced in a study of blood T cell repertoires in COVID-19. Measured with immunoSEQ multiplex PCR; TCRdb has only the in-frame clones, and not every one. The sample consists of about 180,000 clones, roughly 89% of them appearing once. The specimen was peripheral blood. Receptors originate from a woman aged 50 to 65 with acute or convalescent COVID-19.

DNA of the CDR3: TGTGCCAGCAAAGGAGCCCACCTCTCCTACGAGCAGTACTTC. It specifies CASKGAHLSYEQYF. The rearrangement joins TRBV5-6 to TRBJ2-7; D gene uncertain. Between the trimmed V and J ends, which lost 6 bases and 0 bases, there was a span of 13 bases. The CDR3 extends over 14 amino acids. In germline, CDR1 is SGHDT, CDR2 YYEEEE.

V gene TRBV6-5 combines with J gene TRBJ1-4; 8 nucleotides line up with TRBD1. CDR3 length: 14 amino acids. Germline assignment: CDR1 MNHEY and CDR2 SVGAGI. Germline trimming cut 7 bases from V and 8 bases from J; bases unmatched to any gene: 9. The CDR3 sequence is CASTLTGDMEKLFF. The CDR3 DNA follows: TGTGCCAGCACTTTGACAGGGGATATGGAAAAACTGTTTTTT.

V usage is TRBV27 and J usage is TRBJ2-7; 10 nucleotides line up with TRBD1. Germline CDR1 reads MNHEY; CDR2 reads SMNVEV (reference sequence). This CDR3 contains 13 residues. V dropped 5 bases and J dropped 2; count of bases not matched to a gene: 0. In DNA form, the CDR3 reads TGTGCCAGCAGTGGGACAGGGGCCTACGAGCAGTACTTC. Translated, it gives CASSGTGAYEQYF.

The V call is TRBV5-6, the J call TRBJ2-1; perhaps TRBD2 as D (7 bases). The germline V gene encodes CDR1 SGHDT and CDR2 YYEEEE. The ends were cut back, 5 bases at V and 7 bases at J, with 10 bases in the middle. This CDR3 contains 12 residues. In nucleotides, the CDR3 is TGTGCCAGCAGTAAGGGGGGGAATGAGCAGTTCTTC. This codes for CASSKGGNEQFF.

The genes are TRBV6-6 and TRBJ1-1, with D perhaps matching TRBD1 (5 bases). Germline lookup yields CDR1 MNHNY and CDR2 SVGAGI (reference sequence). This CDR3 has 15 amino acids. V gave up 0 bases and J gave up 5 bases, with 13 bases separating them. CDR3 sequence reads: CASSYSKGARTEAFF. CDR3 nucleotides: TGTGCCAGCAGTTACTCGAAAGGGGCCAGAACTGAAGCTTTCTTT.

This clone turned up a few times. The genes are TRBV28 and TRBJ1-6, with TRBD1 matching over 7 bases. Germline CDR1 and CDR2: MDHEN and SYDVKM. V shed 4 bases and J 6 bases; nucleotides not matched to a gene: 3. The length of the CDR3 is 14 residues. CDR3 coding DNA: TGTGCCAGCAGTTCGGGGACAGCTAATTCACCCCTCCACTTT. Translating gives CASSSGTANSPLHF.

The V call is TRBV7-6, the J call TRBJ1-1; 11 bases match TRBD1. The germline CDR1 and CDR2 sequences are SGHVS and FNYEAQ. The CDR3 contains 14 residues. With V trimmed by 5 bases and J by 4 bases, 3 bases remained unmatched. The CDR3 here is CASSRGQGATEAFF. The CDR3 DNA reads TGTGCCAGCAGCCGCGGACAGGGGGCCACTGAAGCTTTCTTT.

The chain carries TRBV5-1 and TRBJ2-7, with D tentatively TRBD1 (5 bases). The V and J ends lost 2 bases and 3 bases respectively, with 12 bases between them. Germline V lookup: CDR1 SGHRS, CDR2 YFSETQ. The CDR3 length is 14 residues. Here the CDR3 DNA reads TGCGCCAGCAGCTTCCAGGGTAGTGACTACGAGCAGTACTTC. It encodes CASSFQGSDYEQYF.

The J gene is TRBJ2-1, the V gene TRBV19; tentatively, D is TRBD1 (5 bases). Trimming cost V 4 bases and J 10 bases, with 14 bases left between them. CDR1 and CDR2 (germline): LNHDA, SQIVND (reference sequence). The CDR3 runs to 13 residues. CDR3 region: CASSRGQAAEQFF. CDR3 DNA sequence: TGTGCCAGTAGTAGGGGCCAAGCTGCCGAGCAGTTCTTC.

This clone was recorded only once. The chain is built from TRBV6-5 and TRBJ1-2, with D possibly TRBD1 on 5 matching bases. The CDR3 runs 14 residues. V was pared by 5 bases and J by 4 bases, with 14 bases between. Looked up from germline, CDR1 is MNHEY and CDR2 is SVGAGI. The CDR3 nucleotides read TGTGCCAGCAGTCCGTTTGGGGCCGCCTATGGCTACACCTTC. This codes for CASSPFGAAYGYTF.

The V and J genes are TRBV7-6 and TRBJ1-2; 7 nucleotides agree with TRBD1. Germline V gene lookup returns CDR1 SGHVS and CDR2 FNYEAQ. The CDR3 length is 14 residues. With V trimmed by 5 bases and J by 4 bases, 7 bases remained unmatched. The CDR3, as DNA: TGTGCCAGCAGCCCGAGGACAGGCTTCTATGGCTACACCTTC. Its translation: CASSPRTGFYGYTF. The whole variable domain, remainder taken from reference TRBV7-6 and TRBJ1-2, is GAGVSQSPRYKVTKRGQDVALRCDPISGHVSLYWYRQALGQGPEFLTYFNYEAQQDKSGLPNDRFSAERPEGSISTLTIQRTEQRDSAMYRCASSPRTGFYGYTFGSGTRLTVV.

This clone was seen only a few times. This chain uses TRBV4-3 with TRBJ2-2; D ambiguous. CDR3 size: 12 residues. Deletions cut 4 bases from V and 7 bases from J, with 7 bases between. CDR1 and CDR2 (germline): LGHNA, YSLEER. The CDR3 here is CASSPLFGELFF. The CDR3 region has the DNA TGCGCCAGCAGCCCCCTCTTCGGGGAGCTGTTTTTT.

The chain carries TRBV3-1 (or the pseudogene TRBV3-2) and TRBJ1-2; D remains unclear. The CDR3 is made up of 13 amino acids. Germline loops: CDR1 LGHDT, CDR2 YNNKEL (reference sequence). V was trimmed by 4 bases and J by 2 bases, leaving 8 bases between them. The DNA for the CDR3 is TGTGCCAGCAGCCCCCTTGGCAACTATGGCTACACCTTC. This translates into CASSPLGNYGYTF.

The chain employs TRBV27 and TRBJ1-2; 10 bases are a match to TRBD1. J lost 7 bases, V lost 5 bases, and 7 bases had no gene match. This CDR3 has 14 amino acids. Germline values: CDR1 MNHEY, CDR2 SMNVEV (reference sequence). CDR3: CASSPGQGPSGYTF. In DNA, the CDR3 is TGTGCCAGCAGTCCGGGACAGGGGCCGAGTGGCTACACCTTC.

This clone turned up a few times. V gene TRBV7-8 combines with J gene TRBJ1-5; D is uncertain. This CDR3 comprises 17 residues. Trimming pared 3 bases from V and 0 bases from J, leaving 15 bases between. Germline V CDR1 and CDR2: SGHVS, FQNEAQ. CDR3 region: CASSLRVINYSNQPQHF. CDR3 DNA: TGTGCCAGCAGCTTGAGGGTGATAAACTATAGCAATCAGCCCCAGCATTTT. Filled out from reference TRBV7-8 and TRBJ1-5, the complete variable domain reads GAGVSQSPRYKVAKRGQDVALRCDPISGHVSLFWYQQALGQGPEFLTYFQNEAQLDKSGLPSDRFFAERPEGSVSTLKIQRTQQEDSAVYLCASSLRVINYSNQPQHFGDGTRLSIL.

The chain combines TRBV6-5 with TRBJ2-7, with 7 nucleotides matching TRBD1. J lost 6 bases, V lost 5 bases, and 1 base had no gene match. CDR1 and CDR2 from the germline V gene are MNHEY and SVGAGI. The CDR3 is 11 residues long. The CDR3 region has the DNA TGTGCCAGCAGTCCAGGGGGCGAGCAGTACTTC. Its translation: CASSPGGEQYF.

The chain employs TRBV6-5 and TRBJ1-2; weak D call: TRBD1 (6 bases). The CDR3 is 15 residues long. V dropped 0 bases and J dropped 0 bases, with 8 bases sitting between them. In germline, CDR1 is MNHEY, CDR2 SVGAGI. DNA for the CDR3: TGTGCCAGCAGTTACTCGAGACAGGCTAACTATGGCTACACCTTC. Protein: CASSYSRQANYGYTF.

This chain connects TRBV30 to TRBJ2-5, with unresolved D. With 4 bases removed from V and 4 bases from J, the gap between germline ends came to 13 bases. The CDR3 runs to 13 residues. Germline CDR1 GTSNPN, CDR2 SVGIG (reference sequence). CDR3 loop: CAWNALLLETQYF. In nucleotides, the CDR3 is TGTGCCTGGAATGCGCTTCTCTTAGAGACCCAGTACTTC.

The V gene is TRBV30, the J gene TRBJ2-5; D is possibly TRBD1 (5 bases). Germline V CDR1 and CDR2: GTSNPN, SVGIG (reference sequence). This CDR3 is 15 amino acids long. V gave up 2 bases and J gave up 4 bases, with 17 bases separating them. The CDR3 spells CAWSRSGRASETQYF. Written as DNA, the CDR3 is TGTGCCTGGAGTAGGTCAGGCAGGGCCTCAGAGACCCAGTACTTC. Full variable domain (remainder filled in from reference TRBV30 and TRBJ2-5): SQTIHQWPATLVQPVGSPLSLECTVEGTSNPNLYWYRQAAGRGLQLLFYSVGIGQISSEVPQNLSASRPQDRQFILSSKKLLLSDSGFYLCAWSRSGRASETQYFGPGTRLLVL.

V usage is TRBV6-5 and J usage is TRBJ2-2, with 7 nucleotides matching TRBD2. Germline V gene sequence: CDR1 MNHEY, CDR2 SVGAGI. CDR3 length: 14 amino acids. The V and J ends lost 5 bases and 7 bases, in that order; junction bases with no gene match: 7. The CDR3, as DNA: TGTGCCAGCAGTCGTCGGGAGGAAAGCGGGGAGCTGTTTTTT. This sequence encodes CASSRREESGELFF.

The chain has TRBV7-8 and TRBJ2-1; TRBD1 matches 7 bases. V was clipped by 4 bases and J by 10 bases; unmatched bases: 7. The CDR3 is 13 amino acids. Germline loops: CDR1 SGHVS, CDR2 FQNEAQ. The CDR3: CASSSRQGLEQFF. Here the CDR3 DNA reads TGTGCCAGCAGCTCTCGACAGGGCCTAGAGCAGTTCTTC.

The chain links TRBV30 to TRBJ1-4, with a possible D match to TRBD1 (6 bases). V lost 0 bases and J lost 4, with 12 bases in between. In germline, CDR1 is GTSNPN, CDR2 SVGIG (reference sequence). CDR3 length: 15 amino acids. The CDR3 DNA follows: TGTGCCTGGAGTGTACGCGACAGGAGTAATGAAAAACTGTTTTTT. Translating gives CAWSVRDRSNEKLFF.

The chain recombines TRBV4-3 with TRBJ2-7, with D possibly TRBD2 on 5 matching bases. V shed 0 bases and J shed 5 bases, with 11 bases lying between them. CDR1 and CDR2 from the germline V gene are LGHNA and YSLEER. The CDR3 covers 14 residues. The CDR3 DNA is TGCGCCAGCAGCCAAGAAGGCGGGCTGGACGAGCAGTACTTC. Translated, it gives CASSQEGGLDEQYF.

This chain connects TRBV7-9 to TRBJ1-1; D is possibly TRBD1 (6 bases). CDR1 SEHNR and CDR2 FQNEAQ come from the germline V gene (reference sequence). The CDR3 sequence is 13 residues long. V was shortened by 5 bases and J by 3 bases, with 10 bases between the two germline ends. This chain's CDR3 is CASSGGAYTEAFF. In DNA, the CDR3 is TGTGCCAGCAGCGGGGGGGCGTACACTGAAGCTTTCTTT.

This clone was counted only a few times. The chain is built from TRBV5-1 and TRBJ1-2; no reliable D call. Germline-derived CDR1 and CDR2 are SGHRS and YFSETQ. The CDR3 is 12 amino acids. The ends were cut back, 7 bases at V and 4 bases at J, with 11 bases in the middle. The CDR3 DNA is TGCGCCAGCGGGGTCGAGGGCTATGGCTACACCTTC. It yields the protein CASGVEGYGYTF.

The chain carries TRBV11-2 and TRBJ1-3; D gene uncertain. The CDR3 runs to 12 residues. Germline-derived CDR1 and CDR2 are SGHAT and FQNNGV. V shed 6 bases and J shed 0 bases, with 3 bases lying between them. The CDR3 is CASSRSGNTIYF. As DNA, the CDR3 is TGTGCCAGCAGTCGCTCTGGAAACACCATATATTTT.

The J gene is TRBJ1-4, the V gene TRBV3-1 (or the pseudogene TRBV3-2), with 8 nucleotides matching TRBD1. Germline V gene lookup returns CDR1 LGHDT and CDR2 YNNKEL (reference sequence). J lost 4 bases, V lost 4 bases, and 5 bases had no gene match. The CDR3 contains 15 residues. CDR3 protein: CASSRQTGVNEKLFF. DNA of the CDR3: TGTGCCAGCAGCCGGCAGACAGGGGTTAATGAAAAACTGTTTTTT.

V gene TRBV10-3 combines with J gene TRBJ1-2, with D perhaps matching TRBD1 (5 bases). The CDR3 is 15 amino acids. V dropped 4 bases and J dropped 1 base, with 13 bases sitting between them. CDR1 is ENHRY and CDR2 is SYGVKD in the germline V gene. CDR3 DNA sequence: TGTGCCATCAGTGCAGACAGAACAATTAACTATGGCTACACCTTC. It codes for CAISADRTINYGYTF.

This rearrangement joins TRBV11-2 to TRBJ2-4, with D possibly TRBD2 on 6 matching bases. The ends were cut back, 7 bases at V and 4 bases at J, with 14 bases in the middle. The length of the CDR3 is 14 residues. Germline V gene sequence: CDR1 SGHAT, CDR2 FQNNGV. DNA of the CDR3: TGTGCCAGCAAAAGCGGGTTTAGGAAAAACATTCAGTACTTC. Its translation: CASKSGFRKNIQYF.

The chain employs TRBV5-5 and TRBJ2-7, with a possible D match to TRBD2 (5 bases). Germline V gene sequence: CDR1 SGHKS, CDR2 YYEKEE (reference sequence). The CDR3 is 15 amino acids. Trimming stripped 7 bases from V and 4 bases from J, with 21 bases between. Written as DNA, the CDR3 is TGTGCCAGCCGCACCTATAAGGGAGATTCATACGAGCAGTACTTC. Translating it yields CASRTYKGDSYEQYF.

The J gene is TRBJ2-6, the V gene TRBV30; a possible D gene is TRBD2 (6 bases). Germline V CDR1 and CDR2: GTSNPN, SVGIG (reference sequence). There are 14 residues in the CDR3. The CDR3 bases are TGTGCACGGAGCCCGGGAGCTGGGGCCAACGTCCTGACTTTC. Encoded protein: CARSPGAGANVLTF.